A single sample is the source of the 28 T cell receptor beta chains below, sequenced in a study of blood T cell repertoires in COVID-19. Only in-frame clones appear in the TCRdb table, and some are missing; sequencing was by immunoSEQ multiplex PCR. Of 140,000 or so clones listed, about 87% are singletons. Source material: peripheral blood. Source of these receptors: a woman aged 50 to 65 with acute or convalescent COVID-19.

The chain links TRBV10-1 to TRBJ2-3; D perhaps matches TRBD2 (5 bases). V was trimmed by 0 bases and J by 9 bases, leaving 19 bases between them. This CDR3 is 16 amino acids long. The V gene's germline CDR1 is WNHNN and CDR2 SYGVQD (reference sequence). Here the CDR3 DNA reads TGCGCCAGCAGTGAGTCTAAGGGAGTTCGTCCACTAACGCAGTATTTT. Translated, it gives CASSESKGVRPLTQYF.

This clone was picked up one time. The CDR3 region is CASSRERMRIYNEQFF. CDR3 bases: TGTGCCAGCAGCCGCGAGCGTATGAGGATCTACAATGAGCAGTTCTTC. The chain carries TRBV7-9 and TRBJ2-1; D not certain. Per the germline V gene, CDR1 is SEHNR and CDR2 is FQNEAQ (reference sequence). Trimming shortened V by 5 bases and J by 3 bases, and 17 bases separated the two germline ends. CDR3 size: 16 residues.

This rearrangement joins TRBV27 to TRBJ1-5; no clear D gene. V was pared by 3 bases and J by 4 bases, with 7 bases between. Germline V gives CDR1 MNHEY, CDR2 SMNVEV (reference sequence). The CDR3 runs 13 residues. This CDR3 is CASSFGLNQPQHF. For the CDR3, the DNA is TGTGCCAGCAGTTTCGGACTTAATCAGCCCCAGCATTTT.

The genes are TRBV7-3 and TRBJ2-1, with 10 bases aligning to TRBD2. V trimming: 5 bases; J trimming: 8 bases; junction bases outside the gene matches: 6. The CDR3 is 14 amino acids. CDR1 SGHTA and CDR2 FQGTGA come from the germline V gene. The CDR3 region is CASSLGLAPHEQFF. The DNA for the CDR3 is TGTGCCAGCAGCCTGGGACTAGCGCCCCATGAGCAGTTCTTC.

This clone was recorded only once. This chain joins TRBV6-5 and TRBJ1-3, with TRBD1 as a possible D gene (5 bases). Germline V gene data show CDR1 as MNHEY and CDR2 as SVGAGI. The CDR3 has 16 residues. Trimming shortened V by 4 bases and J by 0 bases, and 13 bases separated the two germline ends. In DNA form, the CDR3 reads TGTGCCAGCAGTTGGGAGGGGAGCAGCTCTGGAAACACCATATATTTT. Translating gives CASSWEGSSSGNTIYF.

In this sample, this clone turned up once. The chain employs TRBV7-3 and TRBJ2-3; D possibly corresponds to TRBD2 (5 bases). Trimming shortened V by 3 bases and J by 0 bases, and 10 bases separated the two germline ends. CDR1 is SGHTA, CDR2 FQGTGA, per germline. CDR3 size: 15 residues. Written as DNA, the CDR3 is TGTGCCAGCAGCTTCCTAGCACTTAGCACAGATACGCAGTATTTT. This gives the protein CASSFLALSTDTQYF.

The chain has TRBV4-1 and TRBJ2-7; maybe TRBD1 (6 bases). CDR1 and CDR2 from the germline V gene are MGHRA and YSYEKL. V gave up 0 bases and J gave up 3 bases, with 12 bases separating them. This CDR3 region has 15 residues. The CDR3 is CASSQEMDSLYEQYF. DNA of the CDR3: TGCGCCAGCAGCCAAGAGATGGACAGCCTCTACGAGCAGTACTTC.

This chain connects TRBV3-1 (or the pseudogene TRBV3-2) to TRBJ2-5; no clear D gene. This CDR3 has 14 residues. Trimming removed 0 bases at V and 5 bases at J, with 10 bases between. The germline gives CDR1 LGHDT, CDR2 YNNKEL (reference sequence). The CDR3 here is CASSQDSRTETQYF. The CDR3 coding sequence is TGTGCCAGCAGCCAAGATTCCAGAACGGAGACCCAGTACTTC.

The chain employs TRBV7-9 and TRBJ1-5; D might be TRBD1 (5 bases). The CDR3 spans 18 residues. CDR1 and CDR2 (germline): SEHNR, FQNEAQ (reference sequence). V dropped 5 bases and J dropped 0 bases, with 20 bases sitting between them. CDR3 protein: CASSRSWGRENSNQPQHF. DNA for the CDR3: TGTGCCAGCAGCCGTAGCTGGGGCAGGGAAAATAGCAATCAGCCCCAGCATTTT.

This clone was observed a few times. The chain uses TRBV29-1 and TRBJ1-1; D ambiguous. The CDR3 is 9 residues long. Trimming stripped 3 bases from V and 11 bases from J, with 7 bases between. CDR1 is SQVTM and CDR2 is ANQGSEA in the germline V gene. The chain's CDR3 is CSVDEDAFF. The CDR3 bases are TGCAGCGTTGACGAGGATGCTTTCTTT.

The chain uses TRBV2 and TRBJ2-7; TRBD2 matches 8 bases. The length of the CDR3 is 12 residues. The V segment lost 7 bases and the J segment 5 bases; nucleotides outside the gene matches: 4. Germline loops: CDR1 SNHLY, CDR2 FYNNEI. CDR3 sequence reads: CASTTSGHEQYF. DNA for the CDR3: TGTGCCAGCACCACTAGCGGACACGAGCAGTACTTC.

The genes are TRBV27 and TRBJ2-2; the match to TRBD1 covers 7 bases. CDR1 is MNHEY and CDR2 is SMNVEV in the germline V gene (reference sequence). V gave up 2 bases and J gave up 4 bases; unmatched junction bases: 4. The CDR3 has 15 residues. The CDR3 DNA follows: TGTGCCAGCAGTTTAGACCCAGGGGGCACCGGGGAGCTGTTTTTT. Translation: CASSLDPGGTGELFF.

This clone was detected once. This chain connects TRBV12-3 or TRBV12-4 to TRBJ1-6, with a possible D match to TRBD1 (5 bases). This CDR3 is built from 13 residues. Trimming pared 7 bases from V and 12 bases from J, leaving 16 bases between. CDR3 DNA: TGTGCCAGCAATACGGGCGCTCAGGGACCCCTCCACTTT. This sequence encodes CASNTGAQGPLHF.

The V and J genes are TRBV28 and TRBJ1-2, with D possibly matching TRBD1 (6 bases). The germline gives CDR1 MDHEN, CDR2 SYDVKM. Trimming pared 3 bases from V and 4 bases from J, leaving 9 bases between. This CDR3 is 13 amino acids long. The CDR3 DNA sequence: TGTGCCAGCAGTTTTGGGGGGGCCTATGGCTACACCTTC. This translates into CASSFGGAYGYTF.

The chain recombines TRBV5-1 with TRBJ2-7; 12 positions match TRBD2. The CDR3 runs to 14 residues. CDR1 SGHRS and CDR2 YFSETQ come from the germline V gene. After removal of 4 bases from V and 4 bases from J, the junction contained 3 bases not matched to a gene. CDR3 loop: CASSATSGSYEQYF. CDR3 DNA: TGCGCCAGCAGCGCGACTAGCGGGAGTTACGAGCAGTACTTC.

In its sample, this clone was seen a few times. The chain carries TRBV7-9 and TRBJ2-1; maybe TRBD2 (5 bases). The CDR3 has 15 amino acids. Trimming shortened V by 5 bases and J by 7 bases, and 18 bases separated the two germline ends. The germline gives CDR1 SEHNR, CDR2 FQNEAQ (reference sequence). The DNA for the CDR3 is TGTGCCAGCAGCCGTGCCCCGGTTTCGGGGAATGAGCAGTTCTTC. It yields the protein CASSRAPVSGNEQFF.

This chain uses TRBV10-2 with TRBJ1-6, with 7 bases fitting TRBD1. After removal of 6 bases from V and 7 bases from J, the junction contained 6 bases not matched to a gene. CDR1 is WSHSY, CDR2 SAAADI, per germline. The CDR3 totals 14 residues. For the CDR3, the DNA is TGCGCCAGCAGATGGGACAGCGGAAATTCACCCCTCCACTTT. It encodes CASRWDSGNSPLHF.

The chain employs TRBV28 and TRBJ1-1, with a tentative D call TRBD1 (5 bases). The germline V gene has CDR1 MDHEN and CDR2 SYDVKM. V was pared by 2 bases and J by 4 bases, with 11 bases between. The length of the CDR3 is 14 residues. Written as DNA, the CDR3 is TGTGCCAGCAGTTTAGCAGGGCAAGGCACTGAAGCTTTCTTT. It specifies CASSLAGQGTEAFF.

This clone was seen only once. The chain links TRBV5-8 to TRBJ2-7, with D hard to call. Germline V gives CDR1 SGHTS, CDR2 YDEGEE. The CDR3 runs to 13 residues. Between the trimmed V and J ends, which lost 2 bases and 2 bases, there was a span of 8 bases. CDR3 amino acids: CASSFGLAYEQYF. The CDR3, as DNA: TGTGCCAGCAGCTTTGGTCTAGCCTACGAGCAGTACTTC. Full variable domain (rest looked up from reference TRBV5-8 and TRBJ2-7): EAGVTQSPTHLIKTRGQQATLRCSPISGHTSVYWYQQALGLGLQFLLWYDEGEERNRGNFPPRFSGRQFPNYSSELNVNALELEDSALYLCASSFGLAYEQYFGPGTRLTVT.

This chain uses TRBV11-3 with TRBJ2-3, with 7 bases that match TRBD2. The germline gives CDR1 SGHNT, CDR2 YENEEA. The CDR3 loop spans 16 amino acids. V was pared by 2 bases and J by 6 bases, with 11 bases of the junction left unmatched. This CDR3 reads CASSLMGLAVGDTQYF. In nucleotides, the CDR3 is TGTGCCAGCAGCTTAATGGGTCTAGCGGTTGGTGATACGCAGTATTTT.

This clone came up a few times. The V and J genes are TRBV5-5 and TRBJ2-7; unclear D gene. The ends were cut back, 8 bases at V and 7 bases at J, with 19 bases in the middle. The CDR3 has 13 residues. Per the germline V gene, CDR1 is SGHKS and CDR2 is YYEKEE (reference sequence). In DNA, the CDR3 is TGTGCCAGGGGCATGACCCACCCTTCGGAGCAGTACTTC. Protein product: CARGMTHPSEQYF.

This chain joins TRBV19 and TRBJ1-2; TRBD1 matches at 9 bases. The CDR3 contains 14 residues. Trimming cost V 7 bases and J 4 bases; bases outside gene matches: 7. CDR1 is LNHDA and CDR2 is SQIVND in the germline V gene (reference sequence). The CDR3 bases are TGTGCCAGTATTGGCGGGGGACAGGGCTATGGCTACACCTTC. Encoded protein: CASIGGGQGYGYTF.

The chain combines TRBV15 with TRBJ2-7; 9 bases align to TRBD1. Per germline, CDR1 LNHNV and CDR2 YYDKDF (reference sequence). J gave up 5 bases and V 0 bases, and 5 bases lay outside the gene matches. This CDR3 has 15 amino acids. CDR3 loop: CATSRDSTGGHEQYF. The CDR3 DNA reads as TGTGCCACCAGCAGAGATAGTACAGGGGGCCACGAGCAGTACTTC.

This chain connects TRBV5-5 to TRBJ1-2; unclear D gene. The CDR3 totals 14 residues. The V and J ends lost 0 bases and 3 bases respectively, with 9 bases between them. The germline V gene has CDR1 SGHKS and CDR2 YYEKEE (reference sequence). The CDR3 region is CASSLDGADYGYTF. CDR3 sequence (DNA): TGTGCCAGCAGCTTGGACGGAGCAGACTATGGCTACACCTTC.

This sequence joins TRBV4-1 and TRBJ1-1, with 7 bases that match TRBD1. Per the germline V gene, CDR1 is MGHRA and CDR2 is YSYEKL. The CDR3 totals 17 residues. V lost 0 bases and J lost 1; bases outside the gene matches: 8. The CDR3 sequence: CASSQDEGAPPNTEAFF. In nucleotides, the CDR3 is TGCGCCAGCAGCCAAGATGAGGGGGCCCCTCCGAACACTGAAGCTTTCTTT.

The rearrangement uses TRBV20-1 and TRBJ1-2, with D possibly matching TRBD1 (5 bases). CDR3 length: 11 residues. The germline V and J ends were trimmed by 6 bases and 4 bases, with 9 bases remaining between them. Germline V gene sequence: CDR1 DFQATT, CDR2 SNEGSKA (reference sequence). The CDR3 region has the DNA TGCAGTGCGGGGGGGGGCTATGGCTACACCTTC. Translation: CSAGGGYGYTF.

The J gene is TRBJ2-1, the V gene TRBV5-4; TRBD1 might be the D (6 bases). Germline V gene sequence: CDR1 SGHNT, CDR2 YYREEE (reference sequence). V was pared by 3 bases and J by 4 bases, with 14 bases between. This CDR3 comprises 15 residues. The CDR3 reads CASSWGTYEYNEQFF. For the CDR3, the DNA is TGTGCCAGCAGCTGGGGGACATACGAATACAATGAGCAGTTCTTC.

The chain joins TRBV7-8 to TRBJ1-5; D may be TRBD1 (5 bases). This CDR3 is built from 16 residues. Germline loops: CDR1 SGHVS, CDR2 FQNEAQ. V dropped 5 bases and J dropped 0 bases, with 14 bases sitting between them. In DNA, the CDR3 is TGTGCCAGCAGCCGGGCGACAGAATATAGCAATCAGCCCCAGCATTTT. Translation: CASSRATEYSNQPQHF.